This T cell receptor (beta chain) was recorded in a study of blood T cell repertoires in COVID-19. TCRdb's copy holds only in-frame clones and misses some; the assay was immunoSEQ multiplex PCR. This sample yields some 270,000 clones, of which 80% to 90% are seen a single time; around 0.84% belongs to the top ten. The germline V gene has CDR1 LNHDA and CDR2 SQIVND (reference sequence). V lost 6 bases, J lost 7 bases, and 13 bases lay in between. CDR3 length equals 13 residues. This clonotype was sampled from a man aged 30 to 39 with acute or convalescent COVID-19. The chain carries TRBV19 and TRBJ1-5; D may be TRBD1 (5 bases). Sequencing was carried out using peripheral blood. The CDR3 sequence: CASREGLEQPQHF. As DNA, the CDR3 is TGTGCCAGTAGGGAGGGGCTGGAACAGCCCCAGCATTTT. Filled out from reference TRBV19 and TRBJ1-5, the complete variable domain reads DGGITQSPKYLFRKEGQNVTLSCEQNLNHDAMYWYRQDPGQGLRLIYYSQIVNDFQKGDIAEGYSVSREKKESFPLTVTSAQKNPTAFYLCASREGLEQPQHFGDGTRLSIL.